This T cell receptor (beta chain) was obtained from a study of cytomegalovirus exposure and HLA in healthy donors. With V trimmed by 4 bases and J by 2 bases, 5 bases remained unmatched. Germline assignment: CDR1 MNHEY and CDR2 SVGAGI. The CDR3 runs to 15 residues. The PCR had 60 Vbeta and 13 Jbeta primers. Assay: immunoSEQ multiplex PCR; the TCRdb copy retains only in-frame clones and omits some. This table holds about 120,000 clones, approximately 80% found once. Sequenced sample: PBMCs. This clonotype was obtained from a woman in her 40s in good health and CMV-seropositive. V is TRBV6-5 and J is TRBJ1-3; TRBD1 matches 7 bases. The CDR3 bases are TGTGCCAGCAGTTTACAGGGGACCCCTGGAAACACCATATATTTT. Protein: CASSLQGTPGNTIYF.